The rows below give T cell receptor beta chains drawn from one sample of a study of CD8 T cells in Susac syndrome. TCRdb analysed the immunoSEQ multiplex PCR reads with MiXCR anew, one entry per CDR3 protein. The sample holds about 180,000 distinct CDR3 sequences, about 96% seen once. The sequencing sample was made of CD4+ T cells from PBMCs. These receptors all stem from a human donor with Susac syndrome. Each CDR3 is given with its conserved first and last residue. D genes are given only for firm matches. A row's size may be missing; if present it is once, few, many or a size class.

j_gene | v_gene | abundance | d_gene | CDR3nt | CDR3aa
TRBJ2-1 | TRBV6-2/TRBV6-3 | NA | TRBD2 | TGTGCCAGCAGCTACGAGACACTAGCGGGAGGGGGTAATGAGCAGTTCTTC | CASSYETLAGGGNEQFF
TRBJ1-1 | TRBV7-2 | NA | NA | TGTGCCAGCAGCCTCTTACTAACTGAAGCTTTCTTT | CASSLLLTEAFF
TRBJ1-5 | TRBV30 | NA | NA | TGTGCCTGGAGTAGGGGGGCAGAGCAGCCCCAGCATTTT | CAWSRGAEQPQHF
TRBJ2-7 | TRBV29-1 | NA | TRBD2 | TGCAGCGTTGGGGAGCGGGAGGGGAGCGAGCAGTACTTC | CSVGEREGSEQYF
TRBJ1-1 | TRBV5-1 | NA | TRBD1 | TGCGCCAGCAGCTCGGGACAGGTGAACACTGAAGCTTTCTTT | CASSSGQVNTEAFF
TRBJ2-1 | TRBV2 | NA | TRBD1 | TGTGCCAGCAGAGTACCTCCGGGACAGGGGAGCAATGAGCAGTTCTTC | CASRVPPGQGSNEQFF
TRBJ2-7 | TRBV7-2 | NA | TRBD1 | TGTGCCAGCAGCTTAGCTGGACAGGGGGCTTACGAGCAGTACTTC | CASSLAGQGAYEQYF
TRBJ1-5 | TRBV28 | once | NA | TGTGCCAGCAGTTTTCAGTTTCGGCCCCAGCATTTT | CASSFQFRPQHF
TRBJ1-2 | TRBV30 | NA | NA | TGTGCCTGGAGTGTGGGACAAAAGCGACATGGCTACACCTTC | CAWSVGQKRHGYTF
TRBJ2-2 | TRBV5-1 | NA | NA | TGCGCCAGCAGCTTGCTCACCGGGGAGCTGTTTTTT | CASSLLTGELFF
TRBJ2-7 | TRBV3-1 | NA | NA | TGTGCCACCAGCGGGCTATACGAGCAGTACTTC | CATSGLYEQYF
TRBJ2-5 | TRBV15 | NA | TRBD1 | TGTGCCACCAGCAGAGGGGGACAGGGGGTCTTAGAGACCCAGTACTTC | CATSRGGQGVLETQYF
TRBJ2-3 | TRBV7-9 | NA | TRBD2 | TGTGCCAGCAGCTTAACCGGGACTAGCGGAATCACAGATACGCAGTATTTT | CASSLTGTSGITDTQYF
TRBJ2-3 | TRBV20-1 | NA | NA | TGCAGTGCAGAGAGGGGCGGGAACTCAGATACGCAGTATTTT | CSAERGGNSDTQYF
TRBJ2-7 | TRBV4-2 | NA | NA | TGTGCCAGCAGCCAAGAAACAATAGTGTACTTC | CASSQETIVYF
TRBJ2-7 | TRBV28 | NA | NA | TGTGCCAGCACCTCCCCCGGGCAGTACTTC | CASTSPGQYF
TRBJ1-2 | TRBV12-3/TRBV12-4 | NA | TRBD1 | TGTGCCAGCAGTTCCGGGACAGCTGGCTACACCTTC | CASSSGTAGYTF
TRBJ1-2 | TRBV18 | NA | NA | TGTGCCAGCTCACGCGGAAGGGGGGAGAACTATGGCTACACCTTC | CASSRGRGENYGYTF
TRBJ2-1 | TRBV7-8 | NA | TRBD1 | TGTGCCAGCAGCTTAGCTTTATCGGGGACAGCGGTTAGTGAGCAGTTCTTC | CASSLALSGTAVSEQFF
TRBJ2-5 | TRBV2 | NA | NA | TGTGCCAGCAGTGAATTTCAACGGGGCCAAGAGACCCAGTACTTC | CASSEFQRGQETQYF
TRBJ1-1 | TRBV29-1 | NA | TRBD1 | TGCAGCGTAACGACAGGGATGAACACTGAAGCTTTCTTT | CSVTTGMNTEAFF
TRBJ1-2 | TRBV30 | NA | NA | TGTGCCTGGAGCCGGGCCGAAGGGGGACCTGGCTACACCTTC | CAWSRAEGGPGYTF
TRBJ1-6 | TRBV7-2 | NA | NA | TGTGCCAGCAGCTTGGCACTGCTTGATTCACCCCTCCACTTT | CASSLALLDSPLHF
TRBJ2-5 | TRBV4-3 | NA | TRBD2 | TGCGCCAGCAGCCAAGATCTGGTAGCGGGGGAAGAGACCCAGTACTTC | CASSQDLVAGEETQYF
TRBJ2-5 | TRBV27 | NA | NA | TGTGCCAGCAGGTCGTGGTCGGGGGAGACCCAGTACTTC | CASRSWSGETQYF
TRBJ1-1 | TRBV5-6 | NA | NA | TGTGCCAGCAGCTTCTTGGGATGGAACACTGAAGCTTTCTTT | CASSFLGWNTEAFF
TRBJ2-7 | TRBV7-6 | NA | NA | TGTGCCAGCAGCTTAACCCCTGTGGGGGCCCACGAGCAGTACTTC | CASSLTPVGAHEQYF
TRBJ2-1 | TRBV27 | few | NA | TGTGCCAGCAGTTTAAAGGTGGGGGGGCCGCATGAGCAGTTCTTC | CASSLKVGGPHEQFF
TRBJ2-3 | TRBV7-2 | NA | TRBD2 | TGTGCCAGCAGCCTGGGACTAGCCCCCGGTACGCAGTATTTT | CASSLGLAPGTQYF
TRBJ1-2 | TRBV29-1 | NA | NA | TGCAGCGCCGTAACCGGGCAGGGAAACTATGGCTACACCTTC | CSAVTGQGNYGYTF
TRBJ1-2 | TRBV4-3 | NA | NA | TGCGCCAGCAGCCAAGATATGGTCTATGGCTACACCTTC | CASSQDMVYGYTF
TRBJ2-3 | TRBV5-1 | NA | NA | TGCGCCAGCAGCTTGTCCAGCTTAGGCACAGATACGCAGTATTTT | CASSLSSLGTDTQYF
TRBJ1-2 | TRBV9 | NA | NA | TGTGCCAGCAGCTCAACGCTACGGGACGGTCTTTATGGCTACACCTTC | CASSSTLRDGLYGYTF
TRBJ2-3 | TRBV9 | NA | TRBD2 | TGTGCCAGCAGCGTAGGGTCTAGCGGGACAGATACGCAGTATTTT | CASSVGSSGTDTQYF
TRBJ1-4 | TRBV2 | NA | NA | TGTGCCAGCAGTGAAGCTACAGGTGTTAATGAAAAACTGTTTTTT | CASSEATGVNEKLFF
TRBJ2-3 | TRBV5-1 | NA | TRBD2 | TGCGCCAGCAGCGTCCGTAGCGGGGGGGCCTTAGATACGCAGTATTTT | CASSVRSGGALDTQYF
TRBJ2-2 | TRBV24-1 | NA | TRBD1 | TGTGCCACCAGTGAACAGGGGCCCGGGGAGCTGTTTTTT | CATSEQGPGELFF
TRBJ1-1 | TRBV29-1 | NA | NA | TGCAGCGTTAAGGGCAGGTTGAACACTGAAGCTTTCTTT | CSVKGRLNTEAFF
TRBJ2-5 | TRBV7-9 | NA | TRBD2 | TGTGCCTGCAGGACTAGCGGGACGTACCAAGAGACCCAGTACTTC | CACRTSGTYQETQYF
TRBJ2-1 | TRBV20-1 | NA | NA | TGCAGTGCTAGCTCCGGCGGCTACAATGAGCAGTTCTTC | CSASSGGYNEQFF
TRBJ2-7 | TRBV30 | NA | NA | TGTGCCTGGAGGGCGGGGAACGATTACGAGCAGTACTTC | CAWRAGNDYEQYF
TRBJ2-6 | TRBV5-6 | NA | NA | TGTGCCAGCAGCTTGTTTACTGGGGCCAACGTCCTGACTTTC | CASSLFTGANVLTF
TRBJ1-1 | TRBV5-6 | NA | TRBD1 | TGTGCCAGCAGCCACGGACAGGGTGTTAAAACTGAAGCTTTCTTT | CASSHGQGVKTEAFF
TRBJ1-5 | TRBV19 | NA | NA | TGTGCCAGTATCAGGTCGTGGAATCAGCCCCAGCATTTT | CASIRSWNQPQHF
TRBJ2-1 | TRBV14 | NA | NA | TGTGCCAGCAGCGGGGACTGGAACTACAATGAGCAGTTCTTC | CASSGDWNYNEQFF
TRBJ1-2 | TRBV7-8 | NA | NA | TGTGCCAGCAGCCCCCGTCGGGGTGGGAACTATGGCTACACCTTC | CASSPRRGGNYGYTF
TRBJ2-3 | TRBV15 | NA | TRBD2 | TGTGCCACCAGCAGATCCCCACTAGCGGGAGCCACAGATACGCAGTATTTT | CATSRSPLAGATDTQYF
TRBJ1-5 | TRBV30 | few | NA | TGTGCCTGGAGTGTTGGGGGCAATCAGCCCCAGCATTTT | CAWSVGGNQPQHF
TRBJ2-1 | TRBV30 | NA | NA | TGTGCCTGGAGTACTAGCTCCTACAATGAGCAGTTCTTC | CAWSTSSYNEQFF
TRBJ2-1 | TRBV5-4 | NA | TRBD1 | TGTGCCAGCAGCTTACCAGGACAGGTCGATGAGCAGTTCTTC | CASSLPGQVDEQFF
TRBJ1-1 | TRBV14 | NA | NA | TGTGCCAGCAGCCGACTAAGGACTGAAGCTTTCTTT | CASSRLRTEAFF
TRBJ2-3 | TRBV6-4 | NA | NA | TGTGCCAGCAGTCCAAGCATCGGCACAGATACGCAGTATTTT | CASSPSIGTDTQYF
TRBJ1-5 | TRBV28 | NA | NA | TGTGCCAGCAGGCGCCGGGACGGCCTGAGTCAGCCCCAGCATTTT | CASRRRDGLSQPQHF
TRBJ2-1 | TRBV2 | NA | NA | TGTGCCAGCAGTGTGGGCGCGACTCGGTTCTTC | CASSVGATRFF
TRBJ1-5 | TRBV20-1 | NA | NA | TGCAGTGCTAGAGGGGGAGCTCAGCCCCAGCATTTT | CSARGGAQPQHF